The rows below give T cell receptor beta chains drawn from one sample of a study of beta chain features in type 1 diabetes. Profiling relied on immunoSEQ multiplex PCR, and the TCRdb table lists in-frame clones only, not all of them. The sample consists of 300,000 to 450,000 clones, less than 20% of them appearing once. Sequencing was performed on naive CD4+ T cells from blood. The receptors were gathered from a young woman in good health. The CDR3 runs from the conserved cysteine through the conserved F or W. The D gene is left open where the match is weak. Clone sizes are given selectively: once, few, many, or a class where the clone is expanded.

V gene: TRBV30; J gene: TRBJ2-7; clone size: .; D gene: .; CDR3 protein: CAWSRGVDSSYEQYF; CDR3 DNA: TGTGCCTGGAGTAGAGGAGTTGATAGCTCCTACGAGCAGTACTTC
V gene: TRBV5-5; J gene: TRBJ1-1; clone size: .; D gene: .; CDR3 protein: CASSADSQNTEAFF; CDR3 DNA: TGTGCCAGCAGCGCGGACAGTCAGAACACTGAAGCTTTCTTT
V gene: TRBV9; J gene: TRBJ1-2; clone size: .; D gene: TRBD1; CDR3 protein: CASSVLDRGFGYTF; CDR3 DNA: TGTGCCAGCAGCGTACTAGACAGGGGGTTTGGCTACACCTTC
V gene: TRBV9; J gene: TRBJ1-2; clone size: .; D gene: .; CDR3 protein: CASSPPGGVGYTF; CDR3 DNA: TGTGCCAGCAGCCCTCCTGGGGGGGTAGGCTACACCTTC
V gene: TRBV5-1; J gene: TRBJ2-1; clone size: .; D gene: TRBD2; CDR3 protein: CASSSLAGRDNEQFF; CDR3 DNA: TGCGCCAGCAGCTCTCTAGCGGGAAGGGACAATGAGCAGTTCTTC
V gene: TRBV18; J gene: TRBJ2-3; clone size: few; D gene: TRBD2; CDR3 protein: CASSPQRGVATDTQYF; CDR3 DNA: TGTGCCAGCTCACCACAGCGGGGGGTTGCCACAGATACGCAGTATTTT
V gene: TRBV6-5; J gene: TRBJ1-1; clone size: .; D gene: .; CDR3 protein: CASSVRGGVDTEAFF; CDR3 DNA: TGTGCCAGCAGTGTCCGGGGAGGGGTCGACACTGAAGCTTTCTTT
V gene: TRBV10-3; J gene: TRBJ1-2; clone size: few; D gene: TRBD1; CDR3 protein: CAITEGADIYGYTF; CDR3 DNA: TGTGCCATCACAGAGGGGGCGGATATCTATGGCTACACCTTC
V gene: TRBV2; J gene: TRBJ1-2; clone size: .; D gene: .; CDR3 protein: CASSDLGGLTYGYTF; CDR3 DNA: TGTGCCAGCAGCGACCTCGGCGGCCTGACTTATGGCTACACCTTC
V gene: TRBV14; J gene: TRBJ2-7; clone size: few; D gene: TRBD1; CDR3 protein: CASSQGQGTMLQYF; CDR3 DNA: TGTGCCAGCAGCCAGGGACAGGGGACAATGCTGCAGTACTTC
V gene: TRBV7-3; J gene: TRBJ1-2; clone size: .; D gene: TRBD1; CDR3 protein: CASSLGQGRGYTF; CDR3 DNA: TGTGCCAGCAGCTTGGGACAGGGTAGAGGCTACACCTTC
V gene: TRBV14; J gene: TRBJ2-5; clone size: .; D gene: .; CDR3 protein: CASSNRGRWETQYF; CDR3 DNA: TGTGCCAGCAGCAACCGAGGGAGATGGGAGACCCAGTACTTC
V gene: TRBV19; J gene: TRBJ2-3; clone size: .; D gene: TRBD2; CDR3 protein: CASSPALSGNRGDTQYF; CDR3 DNA: TGTGCCAGTAGTCCGGCCCTCAGCGGGAACCGCGGAGATACGCAGTATTTT
V gene: TRBV6-5; J gene: TRBJ1-5; clone size: few; D gene: .; CDR3 protein: CASSYSGGYQPQHF; CDR3 DNA: TGTGCCAGCAGTTACTCAGGGGGTTATCAGCCCCAGCATTTT
V gene: TRBV4-2; J gene: TRBJ2-7; clone size: .; D gene: TRBD2; CDR3 protein: CASSHDLAALSYEQYF; CDR3 DNA: TGTGCCAGCAGCCATGATCTAGCGGCACTCTCCTACGAGCAGTACTTC
V gene: TRBV6-5; J gene: TRBJ2-1; clone size: few; D gene: .; CDR3 protein: CASSYEGREQFF; CDR3 DNA: TGTGCCAGCAGTTACGAGGGCCGTGAGCAGTTCTTC
V gene: TRBV19; J gene: TRBJ2-1; clone size: few; D gene: .; CDR3 protein: CASSIGGLASDEQFF; CDR3 DNA: TGTGCCAGTAGTATAGGTGGCCTTGCCAGCGATGAGCAGTTCTTC
V gene: TRBV7-9; J gene: TRBJ1-1; clone size: .; D gene: TRBD1; CDR3 protein: CASSFKLPLQGSEAFF; CDR3 DNA: TGTGCCAGCAGCTTCAAGTTGCCCTTACAGGGGAGTGAAGCTTTCTTT
V gene: TRBV5-4; J gene: TRBJ2-1; clone size: .; D gene: .; CDR3 protein: CASSLEIGEQFF; CDR3 DNA: TGTGCCAGCAGCTTGGAAATCGGGGAACAGTTCTTC
V gene: TRBV18; J gene: TRBJ1-2; clone size: few; D gene: TRBD1; CDR3 protein: CASSSGQGDGYTF; CDR3 DNA: TGTGCCAGCTCATCGGGACAGGGGGATGGCTACACCTTC
V gene: TRBV5-1; J gene: TRBJ1-5; clone size: .; D gene: .; CDR3 protein: CASSLTGSNQPQHF; CDR3 DNA: TGCGCCAGCAGCTTGACAGGTAGCAATCAGCCCCAGCATTTT
V gene: TRBV29-1; J gene: TRBJ2-5; clone size: few; D gene: .; CDR3 protein: CSVRDGRETQYF; CDR3 DNA: TGCAGCGTGCGGGACGGCAGGGAGACCCAGTACTTC
V gene: TRBV21-1; J gene: TRBJ2-4; clone size: few; D gene: .; CDR3 protein: CASSPGTSGDLAKNIQYF; CDR3 DNA: TGTGCCAGCAGCCCCGGAACTAGCGGGGATCTAGCCAAAAACATTCAGTACTTC
V gene: TRBV1; J gene: TRBJ1-2; clone size: .; D gene: .; CDR3 protein: CTSSLLDRLYGYTF; CDR3 DNA: TGCACCAGCAGCCTATTGGACAGGCTCTATGGCTACACCTTC
V gene: TRBV30; J gene: TRBJ2-2; clone size: .; D gene: .; CDR3 protein: CALLRETNTGELFF; CDR3 DNA: TGTGCCTTACTCCGGGAGACTAACACCGGGGAGCTGTTTTTT
V gene: TRBV10-3; J gene: TRBJ1-1; clone size: .; D gene: TRBD1; CDR3 protein: CAISLTGVNTEAFF; CDR3 DNA: TGTGCCATCAGCCTTACAGGGGTGAACACTGAAGCTTTCTTT
V gene: TRBV13; J gene: TRBJ2-7; clone size: .; D gene: .; CDR3 protein: CASSLGRPVHEQYF; CDR3 DNA: TGTGCCAGCAGCTTAGGCAGGCCTGTCCACGAGCAGTACTTC
V gene: TRBV4-1; J gene: TRBJ1-5; clone size: few; D gene: .; CDR3 protein: CASSQDGIRQPQHF; CDR3 DNA: TGCGCCAGCAGCCAAGACGGTATACGGCAGCCCCAGCATTTT
V gene: TRBV7-3; J gene: TRBJ1-1; clone size: .; D gene: .; CDR3 protein: CASSMGGGNTEAFF; CDR3 DNA: TGTGCCAGCAGCATGGGAGGTGGAAACACTGAAGCTTTCTTT
V gene: TRBV2; J gene: TRBJ2-7; clone size: .; D gene: .; CDR3 protein: CASRGGSRAYEQYF; CDR3 DNA: TGTGCCAGCAGAGGTGGGAGCCGAGCTTACGAGCAGTACTTC
V gene: TRBV7-9; J gene: TRBJ2-7; clone size: .; D gene: TRBD2; CDR3 protein: CASSSGAGGPSYEQYF; CDR3 DNA: TGTGCCAGCAGCTCAGGAGCGGGGGGGCCGTCCTACGAGCAGTACTTC
V gene: TRBV28; J gene: TRBJ1-1; clone size: .; D gene: .; CDR3 protein: CASSPRVDTEAFF; CDR3 DNA: TGTGCCAGCAGTCCCAGGGTGGACACTGAAGCTTTCTTT
V gene: TRBV5-1; J gene: TRBJ1-6; clone size: .; D gene: .; CDR3 protein: CASSLDGLNSPLHF; CDR3 DNA: TGCGCCAGCAGCTTGGACGGTCTCAATTCACCCCTCCACTTT
V gene: TRBV29-1; J gene: TRBJ2-7; clone size: few; D gene: .; CDR3 protein: CSASAPPGYEQYF; CDR3 DNA: TGCAGCGCCTCGGCGCCGCCGGGGTACGAGCAGTACTTC
V gene: TRBV7-6; J gene: TRBJ1-3; clone size: few; D gene: .; CDR3 protein: CASSSRPGAGNTIYF; CDR3 DNA: TGTGCCAGCAGCTCGAGGCCGGGGGCTGGAAACACCATATATTTT
V gene: TRBV7-2; J gene: TRBJ2-2; clone size: few; D gene: .; CDR3 protein: CASSGPLPTGELFF; CDR3 DNA: TGTGCCAGCAGTGGGCCCCTTCCCACCGGGGAGCTGTTTTTT
V gene: TRBV29-1; J gene: TRBJ2-7; clone size: few; D gene: TRBD1; CDR3 protein: CSVEDGTGGHSIYEQYF; CDR3 DNA: TGCAGCGTTGAAGATGGAACAGGGGGGCACTCTATTTACGAGCAGTACTTC